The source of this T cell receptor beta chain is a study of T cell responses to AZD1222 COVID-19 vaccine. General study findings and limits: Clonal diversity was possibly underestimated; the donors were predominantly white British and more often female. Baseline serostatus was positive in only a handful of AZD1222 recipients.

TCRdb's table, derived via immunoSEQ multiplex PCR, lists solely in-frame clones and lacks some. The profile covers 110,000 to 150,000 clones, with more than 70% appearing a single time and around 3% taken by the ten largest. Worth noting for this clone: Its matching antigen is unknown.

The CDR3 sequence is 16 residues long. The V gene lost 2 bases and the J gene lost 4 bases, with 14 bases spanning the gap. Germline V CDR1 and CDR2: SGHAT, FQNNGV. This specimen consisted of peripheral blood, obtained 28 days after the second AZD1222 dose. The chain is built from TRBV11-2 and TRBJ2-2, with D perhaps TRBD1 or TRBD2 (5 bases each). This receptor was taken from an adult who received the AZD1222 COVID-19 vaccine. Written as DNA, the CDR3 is TGTGCCAGCAGCTTAAGTTTGGGGGATAGCACCGGGGAGCTGTTTTTT. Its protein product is CASSLSLGDSTGELFF.